Presented here are 30 T cell receptor beta chains from one specimen sequenced in a study of T cell responses to AZD1222 COVID-19 vaccine (TCRdb year 2021). This sample's time point label indicates: baseline before first vaccination. Receptors were amplified or captured by the immunoSEQ multiplex PCR assay. TCRdb provides this immuneACCESS table in a form limited to in-frame rearrangements. Some clones are lacking; in checked studies, under half of them reflect an unresolved V gene, and why the rest are absent is not known. Here the sample has around 110,000 clones; around 88% occur a single time. The ten largest clones capture approximately 10% of the sample. The source was peripheral blood, collected on day 0 of AZD1222 vaccination. These receptor sequences come from an adult in good health.

This rearrangement joins TRBV5-1 to TRBJ2-5, with D possibly being TRBD1 (7 bases). CDR3 length equals 14 residues. V was pared by 2 bases and J by 2 bases, with 10 bases between. From germline, CDR1 is SGHRS and CDR2 YFSETQ. The CDR3 DNA sequence: TGCGCCAGCAGCTTCTCAGGGGGGCAAGAGACCCAGTACTTC. Translated, it gives CASSFSGGQETQYF.

The chain has TRBV14 and TRBJ2-1; no reliable D call. Per germline, CDR1 SGHDN and CDR2 FVKESK. V was shortened by 4 bases and J by 11 bases, with 12 bases between the two germline ends. CDR3 length equals 12 residues. CDR3 region: CASSPQPAKQFF. The CDR3 coding sequence is TGTGCCAGCAGCCCCCAGCCAGCTAAGCAGTTCTTC.

The chain has TRBV10-1 and TRBJ1-5; D remains ambiguous. The V and J ends lost 8 bases and 6 bases respectively, with 17 bases between them. The CDR3 has 14 residues. The V gene's germline CDR1 is WNHNN and CDR2 SYGVQD (reference sequence). CDR3 amino acids: CASPQGNHVQPQHF. In nucleotides, the CDR3 is TGCGCCAGCCCTCAAGGGAATCATGTTCAGCCCCAGCATTTT.

The chain has TRBV3-1 (or the pseudogene TRBV3-2) and TRBJ2-1, with 7 bases that match TRBD2. CDR3 length equals 14 residues. The V gene end was trimmed by 0 bases and the J gene end by 16 bases; junction bases not matched to a gene: 12. Germline V CDR1 and CDR2: LGHDT, YNNKEL (reference sequence). The DNA of the CDR3 is TGTGCCAGCAGCCAAGAAGGGAGGGACCCATTCGAATTCTTC. This gives the protein CASSQEGRDPFEFF.

The chain joins TRBV18 to TRBJ1-1; 7 bases align to TRBD1. The ends lost 2 bases at V and 4 bases at J; junction bases unmatched: 10. The CDR3 consists of 16 residues. The V gene's germline CDR1 is KGHSH and CDR2 LQKENI. CDR3 in DNA: TGTGCCAGCTCACCATCGGGCCAGGGGGTAGTCACTGAAGCTTTCTTT. Its protein product is CASSPSGQGVVTEAFF.

The rearrangement links TRBV6-5 to TRBJ2-1; no reliable D call. Germline-derived CDR1 and CDR2 are MNHEY and SVGAGI. The CDR3 has 13 residues. V lost 2 bases and J lost 5, with 7 bases in between. CDR3 sequence reads: CASSYTVNNEQFF. DNA for the CDR3: TGTGCCAGCAGTTACACGGTTAACAATGAGCAGTTCTTC.

This chain joins TRBV18 and TRBJ2-1; D is perhaps TRBD1 (5 bases). Deletions cut 2 bases from V and 6 bases from J, with 17 bases between. Germline CDR1 reads KGHSH; CDR2 reads LQKENI. This CDR3 has 16 amino acids. The CDR3 nucleotides read TGTGCCAGCTCACCAAGGGTAGGGGTTACGGGCAATGAGCAGTTCTTC. Translation: CASSPRVGVTGNEQFF.

The rearrangement uses TRBV19 and TRBJ1-2; the D gene is possibly TRBD1 (5 bases). The CDR3 totals 14 residues. V gave up 3 bases and J gave up 2 bases, with 10 bases separating them. Germline V gene data show CDR1 as LNHDA and CDR2 as SQIVND (reference sequence). The CDR3 DNA follows: TGTGCCAGTAGTATCTGGGGCAGCAACTATGGCTACACCTTC. Amino acids: CASSIWGSNYGYTF.

V gene TRBV6-5 combines with J gene TRBJ1-4; 7 nucleotides agree with TRBD1. The CDR3 is 13 amino acids. Germline V gene data show CDR1 as MNHEY and CDR2 as SVGAGI. V lost 10 bases, J lost 8 bases, and 10 bases stayed unmatched. CDR3 DNA sequence: TGTGCCATCCACGACAGGGAGGGCGAAAAACTGTTTTTT. This gives the protein CAIHDREGEKLFF.

The rearrangement links TRBV3-1 (or the pseudogene TRBV3-2) to TRBJ2-1; a weak D match, TRBD2 (5 bases). The germline V and J ends were trimmed by 0 bases and 10 bases, with 7 bases remaining between them. The germline V gene encodes CDR1 LGHDT and CDR2 YNNKEL (reference sequence). The CDR3 is made up of 12 amino acids. The CDR3 sequence is CASSQERGEQFF. The CDR3 bases are TGTGCCAGCAGCCAAGAAAGAGGGGAGCAGTTCTTC.

This chain uses TRBV7-2 with TRBJ1-2; 9 nucleotides match TRBD1. The junction had 4 bases not matched to a gene; V was cut back by 0 bases and J by 5 bases. Germline-derived CDR1 and CDR2 are SGHTA and FQGNSA. This CDR3 is 15 amino acids long. The CDR3 coding sequence is TGTGCCAGCAGCTTAGCGCAGGGACAGGGTTATGGCTACACCTTC. It yields the protein CASSLAQGQGYGYTF.

This CDR3 reads CSGEGYGNTIYF. The CDR3 region has the DNA TGCAGCGGGGAAGGGTACGGAAACACCATATATTTT. This sequence joins TRBV29-1 and TRBJ1-3; D gene uncertain. CDR1 and CDR2 from the germline V gene are SQVTM and ANQGSEA. The CDR3 extends over 12 amino acids. V lost 7 bases and J 4 bases, leaving 11 bases between the germline ends.

This rearrangement joins TRBV5-6 to TRBJ2-5; 8 bases are a match to TRBD1. CDR1 and CDR2 from the germline V gene are SGHDT and YYEEEE. The CDR3 consists of 15 residues. Trimming removed 0 bases from V and 4 bases from J; junction bases left unmatched: 5. CDR3 protein: CASSLGGQGRETQYF. The DNA of the CDR3 is TGTGCCAGCAGCTTGGGAGGACAGGGAAGAGAGACCCAGTACTTC.

This rearrangement joins TRBV7-9 to TRBJ1-2; unclear D gene. Germline CDR1 is SEHNR and CDR2 is FQNEAQ (reference sequence). The CDR3 runs 15 residues. Trimming pared 3 bases from V and 8 bases from J, leaving 19 bases between. The CDR3 DNA is TGTGCCAGCAGCTTCCTGACCGACCTGGTCGGGGGCTACACCTTC. It is translated as CASSFLTDLVGGYTF.

The rearrangement uses TRBV5-1 and TRBJ2-5; D is uncertain. The CDR3 length is 11 residues. V was cut by 4 bases and J by 5 bases, with 6 bases left in between. Germline CDR1 SGHRS, CDR2 YFSETQ. The CDR3 protein is CASSIEETQYF. The DNA of the CDR3 is TGCGCCAGCAGCATCGAGGAGACCCAGTACTTC. Together with reference TRBV5-1 and TRBJ2-5, the CDR3 gives the full variable domain: KAGVTQTPRYLIKTRGQQVTLSCSPISGHRSVSWYQQTPGQGLQFLFEYFSETQRNKGNFPGRFSGRQFSNSRSEMNVSTLELGDSALYLCASSIEETQYFGPGTRLLVL.

V is TRBV18 and J is TRBJ1-5; D is undetermined. Germline V CDR1 and CDR2: KGHSH, LQKENI. Deletions cut 2 bases from V and 4 bases from J, with 9 bases between. This CDR3 has 14 amino acids. The CDR3 loop reads CASSPANGNQPQHF. In nucleotides, the CDR3 is TGTGCCAGCTCACCAGCAAATGGAAATCAGCCCCAGCATTTT.

The CDR3 coding sequence is TGTGCCAGCAGCCCCCAAGGAGAGACCCAGTACTTC. This sequence encodes CASSPQGETQYF. This chain joins TRBV27 and TRBJ2-5; D uncertain. This CDR3 comprises 12 residues. The germline V gene has CDR1 MNHEY and CDR2 SMNVEV (reference sequence). V gave up 6 bases and J gave up 4 bases, with 9 bases separating them.

This chain joins TRBV7-7 and TRBJ1-3; no clear D. Germline V gene sequence: CDR1 SSHAT, CDR2 FNYEAQ (reference sequence). CDR3 length equals 17 residues. V dropped 5 bases and J dropped 0 bases, with 17 bases sitting between them. The CDR3 sequence is CASSPGFHGNSGNTIYF. The CDR3 DNA follows: TGTGCCAGCAGCCCTGGGTTCCACGGGAACTCTGGAAACACCATATATTTT.

The V and J genes are TRBV18 and TRBJ1-4, with D possibly TRBD1 on 6 matching bases. In germline, CDR1 is KGHSH, CDR2 LQKENI. The CDR3 consists of 13 residues. V lost 3 bases and J 7 bases, leaving 9 bases between the germline ends. The CDR3 reads CASSPTGSEKLFF. Here the CDR3 DNA reads TGTGCCAGCTCACCGACAGGATCTGAAAAACTGTTTTTT. The full variable domain, in which reference TRBV18 and TRBJ1-4 provide the parts outside the CDR3, is NAGVMQNPRHLVRRRGQEARLRCSPMKGHSHVYWYRQLPEEGLKFMVYLQKENIIDESGMPKERFSAEFPKEGPSILRIQQVVRGDSAAYFCASSPTGSEKLFFGSGTQLSVL.

This clone was detected only a few times. The CDR3 sequence is CASSASATLSYEQYF. The CDR3 nucleotides are TGTGCCAGCAGTGCCTCTGCTACCCTCTCCTACGAGCAGTACTTC. This chain joins TRBV2 and TRBJ2-7; no definite D call. Between the trimmed V and J ends, which lost 4 bases and 0 bases, there was a span of 13 bases. Germline V gene sequence: CDR1 SNHLY, CDR2 FYNNEI. This CDR3 has 15 residues.

The chain carries TRBV19 and TRBJ1-5; a weak D match, TRBD1 (5 bases). The germline V gene has CDR1 LNHDA and CDR2 SQIVND (reference sequence). The CDR3 loop spans 15 amino acids. V lost 3 bases and J 1 base, leaving 10 bases between the germline ends. Here the CDR3 reads CASSIGRVSNQPQHF. The CDR3 nucleotides read TGTGCCAGTAGTATCGGCAGGGTAAGCAATCAGCCCCAGCATTTT.

This clone came up a few times. The DNA of the CDR3 is TGTGCCAGTAGTACGACTAGCGGGGAAGATACGCAGTATTTT. Protein product: CASSTTSGEDTQYF. The rearrangement uses TRBV19 and TRBJ2-3, with 11 bases lining up with TRBD2. V shed 4 bases, J shed 5 bases, and the junction held 2 bases outside the gene matches. The CDR3 length is 14 residues. Germline loops: CDR1 LNHDA, CDR2 SQIVND (reference sequence). The entire variable domain, with the rest obtained from reference TRBV19 and TRBJ2-3, is as follows: DGGITQSPKYLFRKEGQNVTLSCEQNLNHDAMYWYRQDPGQGLRLIYYSQIVNDFQKGDIAEGYSVSREKKESFPLTVTSAQKNPTAFYLCASSTTSGEDTQYFGPGTRLTVL.

The J gene is TRBJ2-7, the V gene TRBV5-4; D remains ambiguous. Germline CDR1 is SGHNT and CDR2 is YYREEE (reference sequence). The CDR3 has 13 residues. Deletions cut 9 bases from V and 6 bases from J, with 19 bases between. The CDR3 here is CATSLGGLGEQYF. The CDR3 DNA reads as TGTGCCACCTCATTGGGTGGTTTAGGCGAGCAGTACTTC. Filled out from reference TRBV5-4 and TRBJ2-7, the complete variable domain reads ETGVTQSPTHLIKTRGQQVTLRCSSQSGHNTVSWYQQALGQGPQFIFQYYREEENGRGNFPPRFSGLQFPNYSSELNVNALELDDSALYLCATSLGGLGEQYFGPGTRLTVT.

This clone has only one observation. The rearrangement uses TRBV5-8 and TRBJ1-2, with 7 bases matching TRBD1. Germline loops: CDR1 SGHTS, CDR2 YDEGEE. J lost 7 bases, V lost 0 bases, and 6 bases had no gene match. The CDR3 extends over 14 amino acids. CDR3 DNA sequence: TGTGCCAGCAGCTTGGCCGACAGGGTTCGTGGCTACACCTTC. Protein product: CASSLADRVRGYTF.

This clone came up once. The chain uses TRBV29-1 and TRBJ2-2, with D uncertain. Trimming took 2 bases from V and 3 from J, leaving 10 bases between them. CDR1 is SQVTM and CDR2 is ANQGSEA in the germline V gene. The CDR3 contains 14 residues. CDR3 residues: CSVEKGWDTGELFF. The DNA of the CDR3 is TGCAGCGTTGAAAAGGGTTGGGACACCGGGGAGCTGTTTTTT.

The chain combines TRBV7-8 with TRBJ2-7; 9 bases fit TRBD1. CDR3 length equals 15 residues. CDR1 is SGHVS and CDR2 is FQNEAQ in the germline V gene. V shed 0 bases, J shed 4 bases, and the junction held 4 bases outside the gene matches. The CDR3 nucleotides are TGTGCCAGCAGCTTAGCGTTGGGACAGGGTTACGAGCAGTACTTC. Protein sequence: CASSLALGQGYEQYF.

A note on this clone: The DNA is left out, because the CDR3 cannot be placed on it with certainty; the CDR3 is given as TCRdb lists it. The chain carries TRBV27 and TRBJ2-4; the table names TRBD2, a call not compared with the DNA. Germline V CDR1 and CDR2: MNHEY, SMNVEV (reference sequence). The CDR3 has 17 amino acids, counting both end residues. The CDR3 spells CASSFRFGASGKNIQYF.

The chain carries TRBV12-3 or TRBV12-4 and TRBJ2-2; D is undetermined. Trimming removed 5 bases from V and 6 bases from J, with 4 bases in between. The CDR3 consists of 11 residues. The DNA for the CDR3 is TGTGCCAGCAGTCGCCCCGGGGAGCTGTTTTTT. Protein sequence: CASSRPGELFF.

The V gene is TRBV9, the J gene TRBJ1-2; 7 bases agree with TRBD1. CDR1 is SGDLS, CDR2 YYNGEE, per germline. The CDR3 covers 15 residues. With V trimmed by 3 bases and J by 7 bases, 12 bases remained unmatched. CDR3 sequence reads: CASSAQGGQGSGYTF. The CDR3 DNA is TGTGCCAGCAGCGCCCAGGGGGGTCAGGGCAGTGGCTACACCTTC.

J is TRBJ2-3 and V is TRBV5-1; D gene uncertain. This CDR3 spans 13 amino acids. Per the germline V gene, CDR1 is SGHRS and CDR2 is YFSETQ. Trimming took off 2 bases at V and 2 bases at J, with 6 bases between the two ends. CDR3 protein: CASSLRVTDTQYF. Here the CDR3 DNA reads TGCGCCAGCAGCTTAAGGGTCACAGATACGCAGTATTTT.